Listed here is a single TCR beta chain. What it binds is unknown. The sample comes from a study of OX40 agonist ivuxolimab in advanced cancers. Study-level information: Ivuxolimab is an agonistic anti-OX40 (CD134) antibody, and patients were treated with it. Enrolled patients in dose escalation had cancers that were hepatocellular carcinoma, melanoma, renal cell or head and neck cancer.

Broader study findings: At 0.1 to 3.0 mg/kg, clonal expansion of CD4+ and CD8+ blood T cells had occurred by week 6.

V lost 3 bases to trimming and J lost 6 bases; unmatched junction nucleotides: 8. Germline CDR1 is SQVTM and CDR2 is ANQGSEA. This CDR3 has 14 residues. Peripheral blood came from all dose cohorts at three timepoints. Some clones are missing from TCRdb's copy, which holds only in-frame ones; the method was immunoSEQ multiplex PCR. The data show 72,000 or so clones, 81% seen once. The origin of this receptor is an adult with an advanced solid tumor such as melanoma, head and neck, liver or kidney cancer. Sequencing was performed on CD4+ or CD8+ T cells sorted from blood, taken in a trial of the OX40 agonist ivuxolimab. The chain couples TRBV29-1 to TRBJ1-2, with 9 bases fitting TRBD1. CDR3 in DNA: TGCAGCGTTGACCAGGGGGGGACAGGGAATGGCTACACCTTC. Protein product: CSVDQGGTGNGYTF.